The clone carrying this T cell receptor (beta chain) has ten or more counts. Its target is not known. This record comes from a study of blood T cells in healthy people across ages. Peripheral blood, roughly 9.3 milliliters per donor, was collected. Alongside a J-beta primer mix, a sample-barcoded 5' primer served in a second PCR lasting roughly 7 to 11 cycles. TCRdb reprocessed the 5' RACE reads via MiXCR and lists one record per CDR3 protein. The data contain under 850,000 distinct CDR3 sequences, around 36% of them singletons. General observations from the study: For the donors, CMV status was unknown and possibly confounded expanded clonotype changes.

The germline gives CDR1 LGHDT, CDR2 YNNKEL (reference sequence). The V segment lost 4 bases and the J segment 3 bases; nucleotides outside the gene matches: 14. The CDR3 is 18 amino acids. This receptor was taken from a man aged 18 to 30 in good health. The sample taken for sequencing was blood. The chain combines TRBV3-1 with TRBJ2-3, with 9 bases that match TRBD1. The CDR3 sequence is CASSLGAGTGIGTDTQYF. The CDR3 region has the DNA TGTGCCAGCAGCCTCGGAGCCGGGACAGGGATCGGTACAGATACGCAGTATTTT.